This T cell receptor (beta chain) was obtained from a study of blood T cell repertoires in COVID-19. This CDR3 is 16 amino acids long. Germline assignment: CDR1 SGHTA and CDR2 FQGTGA. V was pared by 3 bases and J by 1 base, with 14 bases between. Profiled with immunoSEQ multiplex PCR; TCRdb holds only in-frame clones, not every one. The data show 150,000 to 180,000 clones, with 80% to 90% seen just once and about 15% held by the top ten. The source of this sequence is a woman aged 40 to 50 with acute or convalescent COVID-19. The sample consisted of peripheral blood. The rearrangement uses TRBV7-3 and TRBJ2-3; D might be TRBD2 (6 bases). CDR3 loop: CASSLTGTPGTDTQYF. The CDR3 DNA reads TGTGCCAGCAGCTTGACCGGGACTCCGGGCACAGATACGCAGTATTTT.